This TCR beta chain was sequenced during a study of blood T cell repertoires in COVID-19. Across the whole study: The United States, Italy and Spain were the sources of the acute and convalescent COVID-19 samples. T cells, B-cell-depleted T cells, or PBMCs supplied cDNA or gDNA.

How the authors handled the data: Using reference gene primer amplification, nucleated cell counts were estimated. Produced via immunoSEQ multiplex PCR; TCRdb's table is partial and in-frame only. The V and J calls and clone size are taken from that table; D and trimming were inferred from the DNA. The table shows some 150,000 clones, with roughly 90% occurring only once. The V end lost 0 bases, the J end lost 8 bases, and 20 bases lay between the germline ends. This CDR3 comprises 16 residues. From germline, CDR1 is SGHRS and CDR2 YFSETQ. The TCR comes from a woman in her sixties or seventies who had recovered from COVID-19. Specimen: peripheral blood. V and J are TRBV5-1 and TRBJ1-2, with D unresolved. The CDR3 is CASSLAQTPPAGGYTF. CDR3 bases: TGCGCCAGCAGCTTGGCCCAGACGCCCCCGGCGGGAGGCTACACCTTC.